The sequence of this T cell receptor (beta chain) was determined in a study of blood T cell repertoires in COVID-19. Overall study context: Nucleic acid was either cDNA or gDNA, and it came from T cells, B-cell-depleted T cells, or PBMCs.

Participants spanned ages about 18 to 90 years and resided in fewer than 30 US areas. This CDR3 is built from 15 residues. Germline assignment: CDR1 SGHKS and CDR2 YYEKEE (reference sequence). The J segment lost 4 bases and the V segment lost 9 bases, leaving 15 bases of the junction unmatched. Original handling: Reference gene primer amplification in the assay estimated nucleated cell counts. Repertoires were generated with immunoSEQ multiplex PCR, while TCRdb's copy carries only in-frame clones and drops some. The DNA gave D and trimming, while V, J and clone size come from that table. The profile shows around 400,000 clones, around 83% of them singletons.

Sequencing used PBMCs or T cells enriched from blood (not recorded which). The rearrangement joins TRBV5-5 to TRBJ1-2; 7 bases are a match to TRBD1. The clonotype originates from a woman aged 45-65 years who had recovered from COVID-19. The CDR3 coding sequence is TGTGCCACCGGATTGGGTCAGGCAGGGGGCTATGGCTACACCTTC. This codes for CATGLGQAGGYGYTF. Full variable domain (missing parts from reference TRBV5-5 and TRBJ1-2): DAGVTQSPTHLIKTRGQQVTLRCSPISGHKSVSWYQQVLGQGPQFIFQYYEKEERGRGNFPDRFSARQFPNYSSELNVNALLLGDSALYLCATGLGQAGGYGYTFGSGTRLTVV.